In its sample, the clone carrying this T cell receptor (beta chain) was seen a few times. The target antigen is unknown. TCRdb itself ran the RT-PCR reads through MiXCR, one entry per CDR3 protein. This table has about 180,000 distinct CDR3 sequences, roughly 10% appearing once. This entry comes from a study of response to subunit inactivated influenza vaccine. Study conclusions and caveats: The authors put forward the suggestion that each seasonal influenza vaccination may bring in only a limited number of new T cells.

The V and J ends lost 8 bases and 2 bases respectively, with 17 bases between them. Germline lookup yields CDR1 MNHEY and CDR2 SVGEGT. This CDR3 has 15 residues. The sample in question was CD8+ T cells sorted from PBMCs, obtained around 2 years after vaccination. The V and J genes are TRBV6-2 or TRBV6-3 and TRBJ2-3; D unresolved. The sequence was obtained from a man aged 45 to 70 who received an inactivated influenza vaccine. The chain's CDR3 is CASSPWRESTDTQYF. The CDR3 coding sequence is TGTGCCAGCTCCCCATGGCGAGAGTCCACAGATACGCAGTATTTT.